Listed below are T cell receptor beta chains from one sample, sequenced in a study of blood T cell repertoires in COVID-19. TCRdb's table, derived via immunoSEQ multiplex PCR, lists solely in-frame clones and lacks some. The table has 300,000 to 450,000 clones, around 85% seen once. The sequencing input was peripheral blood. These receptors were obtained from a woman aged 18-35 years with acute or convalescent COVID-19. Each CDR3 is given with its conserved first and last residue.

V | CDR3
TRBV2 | CASSPPGLVLGEQYF
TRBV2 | CASLRTANEKLFF
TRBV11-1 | CASRRRAGGTEAFF
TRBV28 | CASRDTGGSGVVSQKNSPLHF
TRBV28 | CASSPPGLAGGRRQTQYF
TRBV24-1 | CATPLPSGSTDTQYF
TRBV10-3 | CATREAGTANEKLFF
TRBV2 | CATQGAGEKLFF
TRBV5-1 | CASSLERANYGYTF
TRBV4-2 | CASSQDRRGKDNEQFF
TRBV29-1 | CSVTGEAYEQYF
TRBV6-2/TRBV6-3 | CASTPRAGSNQPQHF
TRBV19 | CASGQGPDEQYF
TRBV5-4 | CASSSESILTGELFF
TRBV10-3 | CAISETGGEQPQHF
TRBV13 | CASSSGEGQGRTDTQYF
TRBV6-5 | CASSYSGWGVAFF
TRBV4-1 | CASSQAPLRDRSSGTSTDTQYF
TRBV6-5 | CASSRDRGDGYTF
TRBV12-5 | CASGLNGQGETYEQYF
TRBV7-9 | CASSLSRENTEAFF
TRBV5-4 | CASSWGRGHSRTGELFF
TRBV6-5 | CASSLTGWDEQFF
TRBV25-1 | CASSESSGGLWGYTF
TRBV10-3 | CAISEHGTTGFTNEKLFF
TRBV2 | CASSMRAGTDTQYF
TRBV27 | CASSPLSNYEQFF
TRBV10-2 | CASSESVGALMTEAFF
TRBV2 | CASGGTLKGGETQYF
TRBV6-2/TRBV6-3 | CASSYPLPRTSGGGNEQFF
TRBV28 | CASSGGHTYGYTF
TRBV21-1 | CASTRWGGRGYGYTF
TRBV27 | CASRTDRLMNTEAFF
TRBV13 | CASSLGTSGGARGQYF
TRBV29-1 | CSLETGSNEQFF
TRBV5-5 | CASSLSGGSGNTIYF
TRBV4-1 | CASSQESAADYEQYF
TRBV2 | CASSRDRGPANEKLFF
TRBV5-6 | CASSFGDSYEQYF
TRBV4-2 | CASSQGSAQPYNEQFF
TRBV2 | CASRDGQVLNEKLFF
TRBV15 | CATGQGTEKLFF
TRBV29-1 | CSVDGGGSEQYF
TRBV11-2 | CASGSWETQYF
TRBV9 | CASSVAEGNYEQYF